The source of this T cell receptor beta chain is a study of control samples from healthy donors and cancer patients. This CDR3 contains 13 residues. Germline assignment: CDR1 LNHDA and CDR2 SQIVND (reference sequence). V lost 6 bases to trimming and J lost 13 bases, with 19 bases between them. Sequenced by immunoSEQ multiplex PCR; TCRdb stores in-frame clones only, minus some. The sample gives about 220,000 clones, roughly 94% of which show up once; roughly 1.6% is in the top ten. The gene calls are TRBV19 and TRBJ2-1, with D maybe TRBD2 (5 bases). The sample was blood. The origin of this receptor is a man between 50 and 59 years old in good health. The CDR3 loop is CASSPGESWFQFF. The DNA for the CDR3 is TGTGCCAGTAGCCCCGGGGAGTCCTGGTTTCAGTTCTTC.